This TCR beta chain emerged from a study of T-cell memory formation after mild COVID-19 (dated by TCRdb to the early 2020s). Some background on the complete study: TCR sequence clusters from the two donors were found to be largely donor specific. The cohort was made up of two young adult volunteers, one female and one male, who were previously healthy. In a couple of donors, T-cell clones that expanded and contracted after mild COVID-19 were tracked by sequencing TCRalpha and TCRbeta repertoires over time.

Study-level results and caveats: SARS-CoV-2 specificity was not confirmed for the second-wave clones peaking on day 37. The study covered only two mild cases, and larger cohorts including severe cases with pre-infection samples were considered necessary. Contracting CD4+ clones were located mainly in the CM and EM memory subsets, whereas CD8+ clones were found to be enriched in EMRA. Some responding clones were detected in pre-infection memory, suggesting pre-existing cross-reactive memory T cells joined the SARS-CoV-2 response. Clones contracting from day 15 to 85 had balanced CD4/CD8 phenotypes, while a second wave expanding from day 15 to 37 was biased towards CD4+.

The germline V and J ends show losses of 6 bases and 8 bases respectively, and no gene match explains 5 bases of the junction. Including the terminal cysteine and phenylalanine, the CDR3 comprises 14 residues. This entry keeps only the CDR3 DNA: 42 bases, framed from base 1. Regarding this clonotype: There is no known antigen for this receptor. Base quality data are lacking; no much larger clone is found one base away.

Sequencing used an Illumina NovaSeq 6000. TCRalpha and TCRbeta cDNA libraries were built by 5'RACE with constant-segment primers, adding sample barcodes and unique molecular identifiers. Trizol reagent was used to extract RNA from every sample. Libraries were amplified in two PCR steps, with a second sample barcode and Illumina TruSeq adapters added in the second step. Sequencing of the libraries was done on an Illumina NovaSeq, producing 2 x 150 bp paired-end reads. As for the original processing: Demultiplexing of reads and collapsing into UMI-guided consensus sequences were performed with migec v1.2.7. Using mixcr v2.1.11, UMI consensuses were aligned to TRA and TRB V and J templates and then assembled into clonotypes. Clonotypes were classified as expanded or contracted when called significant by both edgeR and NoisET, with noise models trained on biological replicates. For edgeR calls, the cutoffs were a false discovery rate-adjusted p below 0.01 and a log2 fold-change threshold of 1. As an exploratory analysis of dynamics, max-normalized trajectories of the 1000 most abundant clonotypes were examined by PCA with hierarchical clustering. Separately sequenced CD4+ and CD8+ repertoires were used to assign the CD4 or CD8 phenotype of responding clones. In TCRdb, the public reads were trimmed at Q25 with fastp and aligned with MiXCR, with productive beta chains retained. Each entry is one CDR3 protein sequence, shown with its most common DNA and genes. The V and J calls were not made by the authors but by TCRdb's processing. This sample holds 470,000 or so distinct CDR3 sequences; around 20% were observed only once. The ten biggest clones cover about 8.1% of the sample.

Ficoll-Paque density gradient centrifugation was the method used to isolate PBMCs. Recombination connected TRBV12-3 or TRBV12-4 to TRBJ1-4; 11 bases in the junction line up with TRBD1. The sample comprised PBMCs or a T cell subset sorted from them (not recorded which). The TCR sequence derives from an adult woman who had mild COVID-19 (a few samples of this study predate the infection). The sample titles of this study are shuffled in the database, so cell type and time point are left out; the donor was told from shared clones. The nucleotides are TGTGCCAGCAGCCCGGGACAGGGGGACGAAAAACTGTTTTTT. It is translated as CASSPGQGDEKLFF.